Described below is a single T cell receptor (beta chain) sequence and its context. Participants were aged about 18 to 95 years, lived in around 22 US areas, and enrolled virtually. Profiling relied on immunoSEQ multiplex PCR, and the TCRdb table lists in-frame clones only, not all of them. The sample carries roughly 500,000 clones, 70% to 90% recorded once. This sample stems from a study of blood T cell repertoires in COVID-19. About the study: The samples span acute and convalescent COVID-19 from the United States, Italy and Spain.

With V trimmed by 2 bases and J by 0 bases, 9 bases remained unmatched. The CDR3 spans 18 residues. CDR1 and CDR2 (germline): SGHDN, FVKESK. This receptor was identified in a woman between 40 and 50 years old who had recovered from COVID-19. This chain connects TRBV14 to TRBJ2-1; 8 bases line up with TRBD2. Source material: PBMCs or T cells enriched from blood (not recorded which). The DNA for the CDR3 is TGTGCCAGCAGCCAATGGGGGGCGGGAGGCCTCTCCTACAATGAGCAGTTCTTC. As protein: CASSQWGAGGLSYNEQFF.